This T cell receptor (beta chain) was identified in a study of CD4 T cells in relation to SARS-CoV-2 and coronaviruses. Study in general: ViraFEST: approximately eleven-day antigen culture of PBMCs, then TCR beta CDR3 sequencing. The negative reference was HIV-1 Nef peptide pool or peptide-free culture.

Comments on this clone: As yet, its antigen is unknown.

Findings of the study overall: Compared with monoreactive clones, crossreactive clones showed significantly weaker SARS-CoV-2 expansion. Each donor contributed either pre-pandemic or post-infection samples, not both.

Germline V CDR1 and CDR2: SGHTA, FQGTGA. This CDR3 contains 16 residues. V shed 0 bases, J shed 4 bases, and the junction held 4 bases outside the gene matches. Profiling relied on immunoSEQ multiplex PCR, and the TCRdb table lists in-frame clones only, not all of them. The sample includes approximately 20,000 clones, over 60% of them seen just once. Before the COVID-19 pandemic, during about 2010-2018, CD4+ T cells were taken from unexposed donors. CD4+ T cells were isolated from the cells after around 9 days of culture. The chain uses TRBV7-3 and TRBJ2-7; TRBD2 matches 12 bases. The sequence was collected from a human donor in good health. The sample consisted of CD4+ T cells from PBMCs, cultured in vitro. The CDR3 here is CASSLTKTSGRYEQYF. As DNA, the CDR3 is TGTGCCAGCAGCTTAACGAAAACTAGCGGGAGGTACGAGCAGTACTTC.